The next 4 T cell receptor beta chains were all read from a single sample in a study of blood T cell repertoires in COVID-19. TCRdb's copy holds only in-frame clones and misses some; the assay was immunoSEQ multiplex PCR. The table includes 45,000 to 55,000 clones, roughly 80% detected once. The specimen was PBMCs or T cells enriched from blood (not recorded which). These receptors were collected from a woman between 50 and 59 years old with acute COVID-19.

The V gene is TRBV6-6, the J gene TRBJ1-1; tentative D call: TRBD1 (5 bases). Trimming removed 5 bases at V and 6 bases at J, with 16 bases between. CDR1 is MNHNY and CDR2 is SVGAGI in the germline V gene (reference sequence). The CDR3 has 14 residues. In DNA, the CDR3 is TGTGCCAGCAGTCCAGGGCTTACTCGACCTGAAGCTTTCTTT. Residues: CASSPGLTRPEAFF.

This clone has only one observation. The chain links TRBV2 to TRBJ1-2, with D possibly matching TRBD1 (6 bases). Deletions cut 1 base from V and 7 bases from J, with 10 bases between. There are 13 residues in the CDR3. Germline lookup yields CDR1 SNHLY and CDR2 FYNNEI. This CDR3 reads CASSEGGGVGYTF. In DNA, the CDR3 is TGTGCCAGCAGTGAAGGAGGGGGGGTTGGCTACACCTTC.

This clone occurred a few times. The V call is TRBV19, the J call TRBJ1-2; 7 bases align to TRBD1. This CDR3 is 19 amino acids long. Germline assignment: CDR1 LNHDA and CDR2 SQIVND (reference sequence). The junction had 18 bases not matched to a gene; V was cut back by 2 bases and J by 3 bases. The CDR3 region has the DNA TGTGCCAGTAGTATAAGGGGGCCGATCGTCAGTCCGGGCTACTATGGCTACACCTTC. It codes for CASSIRGPIVSPGYYGYTF.

The V call is TRBV19, the J call TRBJ2-2, with D maybe TRBD1 (6 bases). Germline assignment: CDR1 LNHDA and CDR2 SQIVND (reference sequence). The CDR3 covers 15 residues. V lost 6 bases and J 0 bases, leaving 11 bases between the germline ends. CDR3 region: CASRPGHTNTGELFF. Written as DNA, the CDR3 is TGTGCCAGTAGACCGGGACACACGAACACCGGGGAGCTGTTTTTT.